The 9 T cell receptor beta chains reported below all come from one sample, sequenced in a study of T cell responses to AZD1222 COVID-19 vaccine. The assay was immunoSEQ multiplex PCR, and TCRdb's table has in-frame clones only and misses some. The table shows about 130,000 clones, with 87% occurring only once. The sample in question was peripheral blood, obtained on day 0 of AZD1222 vaccination. These receptors all stem from an adult in good health.

The genes are TRBV5-1 and TRBJ1-1; 10 positions agree with TRBD1. V lost 0 bases, J lost 1 base, and 12 bases stayed unmatched. Germline loops: CDR1 SGHRS, CDR2 YFSETQ. This CDR3 is built from 19 residues. The CDR3 DNA is TGCGCCAGCAGCTTGGGTCCCGGGACAGGGGCATGGGGGAACACTGAAGCTTTCTTT. This translates into CASSLGPGTGAWGNTEAFF.

The CDR3: CASSLVVTGQGSDIQYF. In DNA, the CDR3 is TGTGCCAGCAGCTTAGTCGTCACTGGACAGGGGTCGGACATTCAGTACTTC. This sequence joins TRBV7-9 and TRBJ2-4; 9 nucleotides match TRBD1. CDR1 and CDR2 (germline): SEHNR, FQNEAQ (reference sequence). The CDR3 has 17 amino acids. After removal of 1 base from V and 8 bases from J, the junction contained 12 bases not matched to a gene.

CDR3 DNA sequence: TGTGCCAGCAGCCCTGTAGGCTATAATTCACCCCTCCACTTT. It translates to CASSPVGYNSPLHF. V is TRBV7-6 and J is TRBJ1-6, with D hard to call. Germline V gene data show CDR1 as SGHVS and CDR2 as FNYEAQ. This CDR3 comprises 14 residues. Trimming shortened V by 5 bases and J by 3 bases, and 8 bases separated the two germline ends.

Only one count was recorded for this clone. This chain uses TRBV29-1 with TRBJ1-3; D gene unclear. Germline V gene sequence: CDR1 SQVTM, CDR2 ANQGSEA. The ends were cut back, 7 bases at V and 2 bases at J, with 12 bases in the middle. CDR3 size: 13 residues. Written as DNA, the CDR3 is TGCAGCGCCCGCCTCGGAGCTGGAAACACCATATATTTT. Its translation is CSARLGAGNTIYF.

The V call is TRBV6-6, the J call TRBJ1-5, with unresolved D. CDR1 and CDR2 (germline): MNHNY, SVGAGI (reference sequence). The CDR3 covers 16 residues. Trimming took 0 bases from V and 4 from J, leaving 13 bases between them. The CDR3 sequence: CASSYSRAIPNQPQHF. The CDR3 DNA sequence: TGTGCCAGCAGTTACTCCCGGGCCATTCCAAATCAGCCCCAGCATTTT.

This chain uses TRBV28 with TRBJ2-7, with TRBD1 identical over 9 bases. The V gene's germline CDR1 is MDHEN and CDR2 SYDVKM. V lost 6 bases to trimming and J lost 6 bases; unmatched junction nucleotides: 9. The CDR3 is made up of 14 amino acids. CDR3 in amino acids: CASSPRGQGGEQYF. Here the CDR3 DNA reads TGTGCCAGCAGCCCTAGGGGACAGGGTGGCGAGCAGTACTTC.

The chain links TRBV6-5 to TRBJ2-7, with TRBD1 as a possible D gene (6 bases). Trimming stripped 2 bases from V and 4 bases from J, with 12 bases between. The germline gives CDR1 MNHEY, CDR2 SVGAGI. The CDR3 totals 14 residues. The DNA of the CDR3 is TGTGCCAGCAGTTACCACCGGACAGCTTACGAGCAGTACTTC. Translation gives CASSYHRTAYEQYF.

The J gene is TRBJ2-1, the V gene TRBV24-1, with 10 bases that match TRBD2. This CDR3 comprises 15 residues. Germline CDR1 and CDR2: KGHDR and SFDVKD. V gave up 4 bases and J gave up 7 bases; unmatched junction bases: 6. CDR3 protein: CATSEPAGGRNEQFF. CDR3 DNA sequence: TGTGCCACCAGTGAGCCAGCGGGGGGGCGAAATGAGCAGTTCTTC.

The gene calls are TRBV12-1 and TRBJ1-5; the table's D call TRBD1 went unverified against the DNA. TRBV12-1 is recorded as a pseudogene. The length of the CDR3 is 15 residues. CDR3 residues: CASSFACQCNQPQHF. The DNA of the CDR3 is TGTGCCAGCAGCTTTGCATGCCAGTGCAATCAGCCCCAGCATTTT.